Listed below are T cell receptor beta chains from one sample, sequenced in a study of early T cells in non-severe SARS-CoV-2 infection. TCRdb called the 5' RACE reads again in MiXCR, with one record for every CDR3 protein. The sample includes about 60,000 distinct CDR3 sequences, less than 20% of them seen just once. The sample was whole blood, taken at baseline. Source of these receptors: an adult who was a healthcare worker with PCR-confirmed SARS-CoV-2 infection or an uninfected control (not recorded which). Each CDR3 is given with its conserved first and last residue. A D gene is named only where the DNA matches it firmly. Clone size, where shown, is once, few, many, or a class for clones that have expanded.

v_gene	j_gene	abundance	d_gene	CDR3nt	CDR3aa
TRBV20-1	TRBJ2-5	.	.	TGCAGTGCTAGTAGGCCGGGTACGGTAAGAGAGACCCAGTACTTC	CSASRPGTVRETQYF
TRBV7-9	TRBJ1-1	many	.	TGTGCCAGCAGCCGTCAGGGGAAGTCTGAAGCTTTCTTT	CASSRQGKSEAFF
TRBV5-1	TRBJ2-7	.	TRBD1	TGCGCCAGCAGCCCTAAGGGGGCCGTCTACGAGCAGTACTTC	CASSPKGAVYEQYF
TRBV14	TRBJ2-5	many	.	TGTGCCAGCAGCCAAGATTCGGGGGCCCAAGAGACCCAGTACTTC	CASSQDSGAQETQYF
TRBV29-1	TRBJ2-6	few	TRBD1	TGCAGCGTTTCCGGGACAGGGTTTTCAGGGGCCAACGTCCTGACTTTC	CSVSGTGFSGANVLTF
TRBV4-2	TRBJ2-2	.	.	TGTGCCAGCAGCCATTTTAGCGGTTCGGACACCGGGGAGCTGTTTTTT	CASSHFSGSDTGELFF
TRBV6-1	TRBJ2-3	.	.	TGTGCCAGCAGTGAAGGGGCTTGGACAAGGGAGATAGATACGCAGTATTTT	CASSEGAWTREIDTQYF
TRBV28	TRBJ2-3	.	.	TGTGCCAGCAGTTCAGGGGGGCGAGGGTCCACAGATACGCAGTATTTT	CASSSGGRGSTDTQYF
TRBV4-1	TRBJ2-1	.	.	TGCGCCAGCAGCCTTGGGACAAGCCGGAGATTGAATGAGCAGTTCTTC	CASSLGTSRRLNEQFF
TRBV6-2/TRBV6-3	TRBJ1-5	few	.	TGTGCCAGCAGTTACGGGTATAGCAATCAGCCCCAGCATTTT	CASSYGYSNQPQHF
TRBV7-6	TRBJ2-3	.	.	TGTGCCAGCAGCTCCTCACAGGTCCCAGATACGCAGTATTTT	CASSSSQVPDTQYF
TRBV6-2/TRBV6-3	TRBJ2-1	.	TRBD1	TGTGCCAGCAGTTACGAACCCGGACAGGCCTACAATGAGCAGTTCTTC	CASSYEPGQAYNEQFF
TRBV7-9	TRBJ2-3	.	.	TGTGCCAGCAGCCCCGCCGATGGGGCTTTGGATACGCAGTATTTT	CASSPADGALDTQYF
TRBV12-3/TRBV12-4	TRBJ1-6	.	.	TGTGCCAGCAGTGGATCGACCTTATCCGGTTCACCCCTCCACTTT	CASSGSTLSGSPLHF